This T cell receptor beta chain derives from a study of blood T cells in healthy people across ages. PCR was performed a second time for about 6 to 11 cycles using a sample-barcoded 5' primer and a J-beta primer mix. TCRdb used MiXCR to reprocess the 5' RACE reads, holding one entry per CDR3 protein. The repertoire includes roughly 680,000 distinct CDR3 sequences, around 21% of them detected once, and 3% to 4% sits in the top ten. The CDR3 sequence is 13 residues long. CDR1 is MNHNS, CDR2 SASEGT, per germline. V lost 8 bases and J lost 7; bases outside the gene matches: 10. The study recruited healthy Caucasian donors from Russia who were aged about 6 to 95.

The TCR sequence derives from a man in his 70s in good health. The sequenced sample was blood. The V gene is TRBV6-1, the J gene TRBJ1-2, with 7 bases matching TRBD1. The CDR3 loop reads CASAQGPWVGYTF. CDR3 DNA: TGTGCCAGCGCACAGGGGCCGTGGGTTGGCTACACCTTC.